A single sample is the source of the 22 T cell receptor beta chains below, sequenced in a study of blood T cell repertoires in COVID-19 (dated by TCRdb to the early 2020s). Library prep was done by the immunoSEQ multiplex PCR assay. In its TCRdb copy, this immuneACCESS table keeps in-frame sequences only and misses some clones. Where compared with another copy, unresolved V genes explain less than half of these, and the others have no known cause. The sample table contains hundreds of thousands of clones; only one count was recorded for about 90% of them. 3% of the sample is in the top ten clones. The sequenced sample consisted of peripheral blood. The receptors derive from a woman aged 25 to 39 with COVID-19, enrolled during active disease.

This chain uses TRBV3-1 (or the pseudogene TRBV3-2) with TRBJ1-4; 10 bases map to TRBD1. There are 17 residues in the CDR3. Germline V gene lookup returns CDR1 LGHDT and CDR2 YNNKEL (reference sequence). V was pared by 1 base and J by 7 bases, with 9 bases of the junction left unmatched. The CDR3 DNA reads TGTGCCAGCAGCCAAGCCCGTACCGGGACAGGGGCTGAAAAACTGTTTTTT. It yields the protein CASSQARTGTGAEKLFF.

V is TRBV2 and J is TRBJ2-2; 7 nucleotides agree with TRBD2. CDR3 size: 15 residues. The V segment lost 2 bases and the J segment 5 bases; nucleotides outside the gene matches: 5. CDR1 is SNHLY, CDR2 FYNNEI, per germline. The CDR3 nucleotides are TGTGCCAGCAGTGAACTAGCGGATTCTACCGGGGAGCTGTTTTTT. It is translated as CASSELADSTGELFF.

The V gene is TRBV4-1, the J gene TRBJ1-6, with D possibly TRBD1 on 6 matching bases. The CDR3 has 15 amino acids. Trimming cost V 0 bases and J 10 bases, with 13 bases left between them. From germline, CDR1 is MGHRA and CDR2 YSYEKL. CDR3 sequence reads: CASSQDAGVNSPLHF. In DNA, the CDR3 is TGCGCCAGCAGCCAAGATGCAGGGGTAAACTCACCCCTCCACTTT.

This clone was counted a single time. The DNA of the CDR3 is TGTGCCAGCAGTGAGTACCGACAGGGTGGCTACACCTTC. It specifies CASSEYRQGGYTF. The chain has TRBV6-1 and TRBJ1-2; 7 bases are shared with TRBD1. Germline V gives CDR1 MNHNS, CDR2 SASEGT. The J segment lost 7 bases and the V segment lost 3 bases, leaving 5 bases of the junction unmatched. The CDR3 runs 13 residues.

The V gene is TRBV5-6, the J gene TRBJ1-6; D is perhaps TRBD1 (5 bases). V dropped 5 bases and J dropped 5 bases, with 11 bases sitting between them. CDR1 SGHDT and CDR2 YYEEEE come from the germline V gene. This CDR3 is built from 14 residues. The CDR3 spells CASRNGQNNSPLHF. As DNA, the CDR3 is TGTGCCAGCAGAAACGGACAAAATAATTCACCCCTCCACTTT.

V usage is TRBV24-1 and J usage is TRBJ2-2, with 7 nucleotides matching TRBD2. CDR3 size: 15 residues. CDR1 and CDR2 (germline): KGHDR, SFDVKD. J was trimmed by 7 bases and V by 9 bases; bases with no gene match: 13. The CDR3 region has the DNA TGTGCCACCTCTCCTGGGTCGGGGGGAAGCGGGGAGCTGTTTTTT. It translates to CATSPGSGGSGELFF.

This clone was detected once. The rearrangement uses TRBV2 and TRBJ2-6; 8 nucleotides match TRBD1. The CDR3 runs to 15 residues. Germline V gene lookup returns CDR1 SNHLY and CDR2 FYNNEI. With 7 bases clipped from V and 2 bases from J, the junction kept 4 bases outside the gene matches. CDR3 in DNA: TGTGCCAGCATTCGGGACAGGACTGGGGCCAACGTCCTGACTTTC. It translates to CASIRDRTGANVLTF.

The chain recombines TRBV29-1 with TRBJ1-1, with D perhaps TRBD1 (6 bases). In germline, CDR1 is SQVTM, CDR2 ANQGSEA. Trimming took 3 bases from V and 3 from J, leaving 20 bases between them. The CDR3 sequence is 16 residues long. This CDR3 is CSVEDTDSSFYTEAFF. DNA of the CDR3: TGCAGCGTTGAGGATACGGACAGTTCCTTTTACACTGAAGCTTTCTTT. Full variable domain (remainder filled in from reference TRBV29-1 and TRBJ1-1): SAVISQKPSRDICQRGTSLTIQCQVDSQVTMMFWYRQQPGQSLTLIATANQGSEATYESGFVIDKFPISRPNLTFSTLTVSNMSPEDSSIYLCSVEDTDSSFYTEAFFGQGTRLTVV.

The V and J genes are TRBV11-2 and TRBJ2-5, with 8 bases identical to TRBD2. V dropped 0 bases and J dropped 4; count of bases not matched to a gene: 7. The CDR3 consists of 16 residues. CDR1 and CDR2 (germline): SGHAT, FQNNGV. The CDR3 region has the DNA TGTGCCAGCAGCTTAGATACCGGGGGGGCAGGAGAGACCCAGTACTTC. Translation: CASSLDTGGAGETQYF.

This clone was picked up one time. The chain links TRBV7-9 to TRBJ2-3; 16 positions agree with TRBD2. The length of the CDR3 is 19 residues. Trimming took 5 bases from V and 1 from J; bases not matched to a gene: 9. CDR1 is SEHNR and CDR2 is FQNEAQ in the germline V gene (reference sequence). The CDR3 loop is CASSNGTSGRGFGTDTQYF. CDR3 DNA: TGTGCCAGCAGCAATGGGACTAGCGGGAGGGGCTTTGGCACAGATACGCAGTATTTT.

V and J are TRBV4-1 and TRBJ1-6; D may be TRBD1 (5 bases). The CDR3 contains 17 residues. CDR1 MGHRA and CDR2 YSYEKL come from the germline V gene. Trimming took off 0 bases at V and 4 bases at J, with 13 bases between the two ends. The DNA of the CDR3 is TGCGCCAGCAGCCAAGACCCAGGGTCAGGTTATAATTCACCCCTCCACTTT. Protein: CASSQDPGSGYNSPLHF.

The chain couples TRBV5-5 to TRBJ2-2; D is ambiguous. Trimming left V 0 bases short and J 1 base short, with 7 bases between. CDR3 length equals 15 residues. Germline loops: CDR1 SGHKS, CDR2 YYEKEE (reference sequence). The CDR3 DNA sequence: TGTGCCAGCAGCTTGGTAACCGGGAACACCGGGGAGCTGTTTTTT. As protein: CASSLVTGNTGELFF.

The chain has TRBV2 and TRBJ2-7, with TRBD2 matching over 9 bases. The germline gives CDR1 SNHLY, CDR2 FYNNEI. The V and J ends lost 10 bases and 0 bases, in that order; junction bases with no gene match: 7. This CDR3 spans 14 amino acids. In DNA, the CDR3 is TGTGCCATCACAGCGGGAGGCCGCTCCTACGAGCAGTACGTC. Its translation: CAITAGGRSYEQYV.

The V call is TRBV9, the J call TRBJ2-7, with D possibly matching TRBD1 (6 bases). Germline V lookup: CDR1 SGDLS, CDR2 YYNGEE. CDR3 size: 15 residues. V was pared by 0 bases and J by 4 bases, with 14 bases between. The CDR3 reads CASSVAQGWTYEQYF. CDR3 nucleotides: TGTGCCAGCAGCGTAGCCCAGGGGTGGACTTACGAGCAGTACTTC.

The chain links TRBV28 to TRBJ2-3; TRBD2 aligns across 12 bases. Unmatched junction bases numbered 12, after V lost 8 bases and J lost 0 bases. This CDR3 has 18 amino acids. Germline CDR1 reads MDHEN; CDR2 reads SYDVKM. This chain's CDR3 is CASWPLAGGYSSTDTQYF. Here the CDR3 DNA reads TGTGCCAGCTGGCCTCTAGCGGGGGGGTACTCTAGCACAGATACGCAGTATTTT.

The chain has TRBV28 and TRBJ2-4, with 12 bases lining up with TRBD1. The germline gives CDR1 MDHEN, CDR2 SYDVKM. The CDR3 consists of 16 residues. J lost 8 bases, V lost 6 bases, and 11 bases had no gene match. The DNA for the CDR3 is TGTGCCAGCAGCCTCACCCCGGGACAGGGGGCTCACATTCAGTACTTC. Translating gives CASSLTPGQGAHIQYF.

The genes are TRBV4-1 and TRBJ1-5; TRBD1 is a possible D gene (5 bases). Germline assignment: CDR1 MGHRA and CDR2 YSYEKL. V shed 4 bases and J shed 6 bases, with 16 bases lying between them. CDR3 size: 15 residues. CDR3 in amino acids: CASSPGGWEGQPQHF. DNA of the CDR3: TGCGCCAGCAGCCCGGGGGGTTGGGAGGGTCAGCCCCAGCATTTT.

This clone was seen a handful of times. This sequence joins TRBV2 and TRBJ2-4; 7 nucleotides agree with TRBD2. Germline CDR1 and CDR2: SNHLY and FYNNEI. Trimming cost V 7 bases and J 0 bases; bases outside gene matches: 9. CDR3 length: 16 residues. The CDR3, as DNA: TGTGCCAGCAACTCTGACGGGGGGTTAGCCAAAAACATTCAGTACTTC. Translation: CASNSDGGLAKNIQYF.

This clone occurred a few times. The chain couples TRBV7-9 to TRBJ2-7; TRBD1 agrees at 7 bases. The CDR3 is made up of 16 amino acids. Losses at the gene ends were 1 base for V and 2 bases for J; bases not matched to a gene: 8. Germline V gene data show CDR1 as SEHNR and CDR2 as FQNEAQ (reference sequence). The CDR3 DNA follows: TGTGCCAGCAGCTTAGGAGTAGGGGGCAATACCTACGAGCAGTACTTC. It is translated as CASSLGVGGNTYEQYF.

The V and J genes are TRBV5-5 and TRBJ1-1; maybe TRBD1 (5 bases). Deletions cut 1 base from V and 1 base from J, with 8 bases between. Germline V lookup: CDR1 SGHKS, CDR2 YYEKEE (reference sequence). The CDR3 extends over 14 amino acids. The CDR3 DNA reads TGTGCCAGCAGCTTGAGGGGAAGGAACACTGAAGCTTTCTTT. Its translation: CASSLRGRNTEAFF. Complete variable domain (other parts from reference TRBV5-5 and TRBJ1-1): DAGVTQSPTHLIKTRGQQVTLRCSPISGHKSVSWYQQVLGQGPQFIFQYYEKEERGRGNFPDRFSARQFPNYSSELNVNALLLGDSALYLCASSLRGRNTEAFFGQGTRLTVV.

The chain carries TRBV7-9 and TRBJ1-5; D not certain. With 5 bases removed from V and 1 base from J, the gap between germline ends came to 9 bases. Germline CDR1 reads SEHNR; CDR2 reads FQNEAQ (reference sequence). This CDR3 comprises 14 residues. CDR3 nucleotides: TGTGCCAGCAGCCGGACTGCAAGCAATCAGCCCCAGCATTTT. It yields the protein CASSRTASNQPQHF.

The rearrangement uses TRBV28 and TRBJ2-7; no firm D call. This CDR3 is 13 amino acids long. The V gene lost 5 bases and the J gene lost 4 bases, with 12 bases spanning the gap. Germline V lookup: CDR1 MDHEN, CDR2 SYDVKM. CDR3 in amino acids: CASSPGLGYEQYV. Here the CDR3 DNA reads TGTGCCAGCAGTCCAGGCCTCGGTTACGAGCAGTACGTC.